One sample yielded the 25 T cell receptor beta chains listed below, sequenced in a study of CD8 T cells in Susac syndrome. Reverse transcription of roughly 0.5 to 1 ug RNA was performed with random hexamers. TCRdb processed the immunoSEQ multiplex PCR reads anew with MiXCR; each CDR3 protein has one entry. The sample lists a few hundred thousand distinct CDR3 sequences; 95% were seen once. Sequencing was performed on CD4+ T cells from PBMCs. All receptors come from a human donor with multiple sclerosis.

The J gene is TRBJ2-6, the V gene TRBV9, with 7 bases lining up with TRBD1. Unmatched junction bases numbered 15, after V lost 0 bases and J lost 0 bases. The germline V gene has CDR1 SGDLS and CDR2 YYNGEE. This CDR3 contains 21 residues. The CDR3 loop is CASSVATEGRDRGSGANVLTF. As DNA, the CDR3 is TGTGCCAGCAGCGTAGCAACTGAGGGCAGGGACAGAGGCTCTGGGGCCAACGTCCTGACTTTC.

The chain uses TRBV3-1 and TRBJ2-3, with TRBD2 matching 14 bases. V gave up 2 bases and J gave up 3 bases; unmatched junction bases: 4. This CDR3 has 17 residues. Per the germline V gene, CDR1 is LGHDT and CDR2 is YNNKEL (reference sequence). The CDR3 DNA reads as TGTGCCAGCAGCCAACCCAGGACTAGCGGGAGGACAGATACGCAGTATTTT. It specifies CASSQPRTSGRTDTQYF.

The chain uses TRBV20-1 and TRBJ1-5; D possibly corresponds to TRBD1 (5 bases). Germline V gene data show CDR1 as DFQATT and CDR2 as SNEGSKA (reference sequence). V lost 6 bases to trimming and J lost 7 bases, with 13 bases between them. The CDR3 contains 12 residues. The CDR3 DNA reads as TGCAGTGCCGGGGACGGTGGACAGCCCCAGCATTTT. Amino acid sequence: CSAGDGGQPQHF.

The chain combines TRBV12-5 with TRBJ1-2, with D perhaps TRBD1 (6 bases). Trimming pared 0 bases from V and 13 bases from J, leaving 15 bases between. This CDR3 region has 13 residues. CDR1 is LGHNT and CDR2 is FRNRAP in the germline V gene. CDR3 in DNA: TGTGCTAGTGGTTTGGTACTGGGCAGGGGACCCACCTTC. Encoded protein: CASGLVLGRGPTF.

The genes are TRBV20-1 and TRBJ2-7; 9 bases agree with TRBD2. The trim removed 5 bases at V and 7 bases at J, leaving 9 bases unmatched. This CDR3 region has 13 residues. In germline, CDR1 is DFQATT, CDR2 SNEGSKA (reference sequence). The CDR3 nucleotides are TGCAGTGCTGGGATAGCGGGGGCGGAGGAGCAGTACTTC. This gives the protein CSAGIAGAEEQYF.

The J gene is TRBJ2-1, the V gene TRBV24-1; the match to TRBD2 covers 10 bases. The junction had 0 bases not matched to a gene; V was cut back by 4 bases and J by 4 bases. The CDR3 extends over 14 amino acids. The germline CDR1 and CDR2 sequences are KGHDR and SFDVKD. In nucleotides, the CDR3 is TGTGCCACCAGTGAAGCGGGAGGGTACAATGAGCAGTTCTTC. Translating gives CATSEAGGYNEQFF.

As DNA, the CDR3 is TGTGCCTGGAGAAACCTGCTAGGACAGTCCTACGAGCAGTACTTC. Translating gives CAWRNLLGQSYEQYF. The rearrangement joins TRBV30 to TRBJ2-7; the D gene is possibly TRBD1 (6 bases). The germline gives CDR1 GTSNPN, CDR2 SVGIG (reference sequence). The V gene lost 3 bases and the J gene lost 1 base, with 16 bases spanning the gap. The CDR3 loop spans 15 amino acids.

V usage is TRBV4-1 and J usage is TRBJ2-1; D unclear. The V gene's germline CDR1 is MGHRA and CDR2 YSYEKL. The V end lost 8 bases, the J end lost 6 bases, and 11 bases lay between the germline ends. The CDR3 extends over 12 amino acids. The CDR3 bases are TGCGCCAGCGGCCGATTCTCCAATGAGCAGTTCTTC. It yields the protein CASGRFSNEQFF.

The genes are TRBV29-1 and TRBJ1-1; 7 bases align to TRBD1. CDR3 length equals 11 residues. Germline-derived CDR1 and CDR2 are SQVTM and ANQGSEA. The J segment lost 7 bases and the V segment lost 5 bases, leaving 4 bases of the junction unmatched. CDR3 sequence (DNA): TGCAGCGTTCCAGGACAGGTTGAAGCTTTCTTT. As protein: CSVPGQVEAFF.

This sequence joins TRBV20-1 and TRBJ1-2; TRBD1 aligns across 7 bases. The CDR3 runs 14 residues. The J segment lost 5 bases and the V segment lost 6 bases, leaving 12 bases of the junction unmatched. Germline CDR1 and CDR2: DFQATT and SNEGSKA (reference sequence). The CDR3 protein is CSAGRQGRPYGYTF. The CDR3 nucleotides are TGCAGTGCGGGACGACAGGGACGACCGTATGGCTACACCTTC.

As DNA, the CDR3 is TGCAGCGTTGGGGACAGGGAAAGCCCAGGTGGCTACACCTTC. It specifies CSVGDRESPGGYTF. The chain joins TRBV29-1 to TRBJ1-2; 9 nucleotides line up with TRBD1. The V gene's germline CDR1 is SQVTM and CDR2 ANQGSEA. V was clipped by 4 bases and J by 7 bases; unmatched bases: 10. This CDR3 region has 14 residues.

The gene calls are TRBV20-1 and TRBJ2-3, with 7 nucleotides matching TRBD1. V lost 8 bases and J lost 5; bases outside the gene matches: 7. The CDR3 covers 12 residues. CDR1 DFQATT and CDR2 SNEGSKA come from the germline V gene (reference sequence). For the CDR3, the DNA is TGCAGTCTCAGGGGGTTTGGAGATACGCAGTATTTT. Translating it yields CSLRGFGDTQYF.

The genes are TRBV20-1 and TRBJ1-1, with D possibly being TRBD1 (6 bases). The V gene lost 3 bases and the J gene lost 1 base, with 21 bases spanning the gap. This CDR3 comprises 17 residues. The germline CDR1 and CDR2 sequences are DFQATT and SNEGSKA (reference sequence). The CDR3 loop reads CSASGAETGTRNTEAFF. The CDR3, as DNA: TGCAGTGCTAGTGGCGCGGAAACAGGGACTCGGAACACTGAAGCTTTCTTT.

The V call is TRBV12-3 or TRBV12-4, the J call TRBJ2-1; possibly TRBD2 for D (6 bases). V lost 6 bases to trimming and J lost 12 bases, with 15 bases between them. CDR3 length: 12 residues. The CDR3 coding sequence is TGTGCCAGCAGCCGTCTTCCCGGGGGGCAGTTCTTC. Translation gives CASSRLPGGQFF.

This sequence joins TRBV2 and TRBJ2-1; TRBD2 aligns across 7 bases. The germline CDR1 and CDR2 sequences are SNHLY and FYNNEI. The length of the CDR3 is 13 residues. V lost 7 bases and J lost 3; bases outside the gene matches: 3. CDR3 sequence reads: CASTRTSYNEQFF. The CDR3 DNA is TGTGCCAGCACTAGGACTAGCTACAATGAGCAGTTCTTC.

V usage is TRBV14 and J usage is TRBJ2-7, with D unresolved. With 2 bases removed from V and 0 bases from J, the gap between germline ends came to 8 bases. CDR1 is SGHDN and CDR2 is FVKESK in the germline V gene. The CDR3 has 14 residues. CDR3 sequence reads: CASSQYIFSYEQYF. CDR3 bases: TGTGCCAGCAGCCAATACATCTTCTCCTACGAGCAGTACTTC.

CDR3 nucleotides: TGTGCCAGCAGTGTAGGCCCCTACAATGAGCAGTTCTTC. Protein sequence: CASSVGPYNEQFF. This chain links TRBV6-1 with TRBJ2-1, with D uncertain. CDR3 size: 13 residues. Per the germline V gene, CDR1 is MNHNS and CDR2 is SASEGT. The ends were cut back, 4 bases at V and 2 bases at J, with 6 bases in the middle.

This chain links TRBV3-1 with TRBJ2-1; D gene ambiguous. This CDR3 is built from 16 residues. The germline V and J ends were trimmed by 1 base and 3 bases, with 13 bases remaining between them. Germline-derived CDR1 and CDR2 are LGHDT and YNNKEL (reference sequence). DNA for the CDR3: TGTGCCAGCAGCCAAGTACGGCCTGGAAGCTACAATGAGCAGTTCTTC. This encodes CASSQVRPGSYNEQFF.

The chain is built from TRBV9 and TRBJ2-7; TRBD2 matches 8 bases. There are 14 residues in the CDR3. Germline CDR1 is SGDLS and CDR2 is YYNGEE. Germline trimming cut 0 bases from V and 7 bases from J; bases unmatched to any gene: 6. CDR3 sequence (DNA): TGTGCCAGCAGCGTAGGAGCGGGAGCTGGAGAGCAGTACTTC. It codes for CASSVGAGAGEQYF. Supplemented by reference TRBV9 and TRBJ2-7, the full variable domain reads DSGVTQTPKHLITATGQRVTLRCSPRSGDLSVYWYQQSLDQGLQFLIQYYNGEERAKGNILERFSAQQFPDLHSELNLSSLELGDSALYFCASSVGAGAGEQYFGPGTRLTVT.

V gene TRBV3-1 combines with J gene TRBJ2-1; D call uncertain. V was cut by 1 base and J by 9 bases, with 10 bases left in between. The CDR3 is 13 amino acids. Per germline, CDR1 LGHDT and CDR2 YNNKEL (reference sequence). The CDR3 reads CASSQGRSSEQFF. The CDR3 DNA follows: TGTGCCAGCAGCCAAGGTCGAAGTTCTGAGCAGTTCTTC.

This clonotype is a singleton in its sample. This chain uses TRBV25-1 with TRBJ1-2; the D gene is possibly TRBD1 (6 bases). Germline CDR1 and CDR2: MGHDK and SYGVNS. Trimming removed 8 bases at V and 7 bases at J, with 20 bases between. The CDR3 covers 14 residues. In nucleotides, the CDR3 is TGTGCCAGCGAGGGGGGGCTACTATCGCGTGGCTACACCTTC. This gives the protein CASEGGLLSRGYTF.

The genes are TRBV2 and TRBJ1-2; D gene ambiguous. V was clipped by 9 bases and J by 4 bases, with 12 bases between them. This CDR3 spans 12 amino acids. Germline CDR1 is SNHLY and CDR2 is FYNNEI. The chain's CDR3 is CASSEQIYGYTF. DNA of the CDR3: TGTGCCAGTAGCGAGCAGATCTATGGCTACACCTTC.

The chain recombines TRBV7-9 with TRBJ2-7; the D gene is possibly TRBD2 (5 bases). Trimming left V 1 base short and J 9 bases short, with 16 bases between. Germline V lookup: CDR1 SEHNR, CDR2 FQNEAQ (reference sequence). The CDR3 is 14 amino acids. In DNA, the CDR3 is TGTGCCAGCAGCTTAGGGTCTGGTCAAGAGGGGCAGTACTTC. Its translation: CASSLGSGQEGQYF.

This chain connects TRBV7-2 to TRBJ1-1; 7 nucleotides match TRBD1. Germline trimming cut 5 bases from V and 2 bases from J; bases unmatched to any gene: 8. The CDR3 runs to 15 residues. Germline CDR1 SGHTA, CDR2 FQGNSA. Here the CDR3 DNA reads TGTGCCAGCAGCCAAAAAGGACAGGCTAACACTGAAGCTTTCTTT. Amino acid sequence: CASSQKGQANTEAFF.

This sequence joins TRBV12-3 or TRBV12-4 and TRBJ2-1; no clear D gene. This CDR3 contains 14 residues. V lost 6 bases and J lost 2, with 11 bases in between. CDR3 sequence: CASRLGLPYNEQFF. The CDR3 region has the DNA TGTGCCAGCAGACTTGGGCTCCCCTACAATGAGCAGTTCTTC.